The 20 T cell receptor beta chains below come from one sample, sequenced in a study of PD-1 blockade in classical Hodgkin lymphoma. Sequencing used immunoSEQ multiplex PCR; TCRdb keeps in-frame clones, though not all of them. This table has 10,000 or so clones, roughly 89% appearing once. Specified time point: cycle 4 day 1 (C4D1), after more than 5 weeks of nivolumab. There was relapse after autologous stem cell transplantation in every patient, and there was variation in brentuximab vedotin exposure. This sample comprised peripheral blood mononuclear cells (PBMCs), obtained before the fourth cycle of nivolumab. Receptors originate from a human donor with classical Hodgkin lymphoma.

This clone was found a few times. The chain joins TRBV5-1 to TRBJ2-3; the D call may be TRBD1 or TRBD2 (5 bases each). The germline V gene encodes CDR1 SGHRS and CDR2 YFSETQ. This CDR3 comprises 16 residues. The V end was cut by 3 bases, the J end by 0 bases, with 14 bases between. The CDR3 DNA is TGCGCCAGCAGCTCAGGGACGTACTCTAGCACAGATACGCAGTATTTT. It encodes CASSSGTYSSTDTQYF.

The chain has TRBV11-3 and TRBJ1-1; the match to TRBD1 covers 9 bases. Unmatched junction bases numbered 3, after V lost 4 bases and J lost 3 bases. The V gene's germline CDR1 is SGHNT and CDR2 YENEEA. The CDR3 spans 14 residues. DNA for the CDR3: TGTGCCAGCAGCTCCGGGACAGGGCACACTGAAGCTTTCTTT. This sequence encodes CASSSGTGHTEAFF.

V and J are TRBV18 and TRBJ1-1; D remains unclear. The V gene's germline CDR1 is KGHSH and CDR2 LQKENI. This CDR3 contains 14 residues. V lost 0 bases and J lost 3, with 8 bases in between. CDR3 nucleotides: TGTGCCAGCTCACCACCGATAGGTTACACTGAAGCTTTCTTT. It encodes CASSPPIGYTEAFF.

This clone was observed once. The chain recombines TRBV6-5 with TRBJ1-1, with D maybe TRBD1 (6 bases). Germline CDR1 is MNHEY and CDR2 is SVGAGI. CDR3 length equals 13 residues. V was trimmed by 2 bases and J by 7 bases, leaving 11 bases between them. Here the CDR3 DNA reads TGTGCCAGCAGTTACGCAGGGGTGGGTGAAGCTTTCTTT. Its translation: CASSYAGVGEAFF.

The chain employs TRBV5-1 and TRBJ2-5; 7 bases are shared with TRBD2. This CDR3 region has 14 residues. Germline loops: CDR1 SGHRS, CDR2 YFSETQ. Germline trimming cut 6 bases from V and 0 bases from J; bases unmatched to any gene: 5. The CDR3 sequence is CASTGGLHQETQYF. CDR3 DNA sequence: TGCGCCAGCACGGGGGGACTCCACCAAGAGACCCAGTACTTC.

The genes are TRBV7-2 and TRBJ1-5; perhaps TRBD1 as D (6 bases). There are 17 residues in the CDR3. Looked up from germline, CDR1 is SGHTA and CDR2 is FQGNSA. Trimming pared 1 base from V and 1 base from J, leaving 14 bases between. CDR3: CASSLVGQGRSNQPQHF. The CDR3 bases are TGTGCCAGCAGCTTAGTAGGTCAGGGGCGAAGCAATCAGCCCCAGCATTTT.

The chain employs TRBV19 and TRBJ1-4; maybe TRBD1 (5 bases). V lost 5 bases and J lost 0, with 10 bases in between. The germline gives CDR1 LNHDA, CDR2 SQIVND (reference sequence). The CDR3 consists of 15 residues. The CDR3 here is CASSQGMSTNEKLFF. CDR3 coding DNA: TGTGCCAGTAGTCAGGGAATGTCAACTAATGAAAAACTGTTTTTT.

The rearrangement uses TRBV6-5 and TRBJ1-1; TRBD1 matches at 8 bases. V trimming: 4 bases; J trimming: 4 bases; junction bases outside the gene matches: 5. Germline V lookup: CDR1 MNHEY, CDR2 SVGAGI. CDR3 length: 14 amino acids. CDR3 sequence reads: CASSSGGKSTEAFF. CDR3 in DNA: TGTGCCAGCAGTTCAGGGGGCAAGAGCACTGAAGCTTTCTTT.

CDR3 region: CASSLEGFKWNTGELFF. The DNA for the CDR3 is TGTGCCAGCAGCTTGGAGGGTTTTAAATGGAACACCGGGGAGCTGTTTTTT. The chain employs TRBV5-6 and TRBJ2-2; D is ambiguous. V dropped 0 bases and J dropped 1 base, with 13 bases sitting between them. The CDR3 contains 17 residues. CDR1 and CDR2 (germline): SGHDT, YYEEEE. The variable domain in full, with the rest retrieved from reference TRBV5-6 and TRBJ2-2, is DAGVTQSPTHLIKTRGQQVTLRCSPKSGHDTVSWYQQALGQGPQFIFQYYEEEERQRGNFPDRFSGHQFPNYSSELNVNALLLGDSALYLCASSLEGFKWNTGELFFGEGSRLTVL.

V gene TRBV7-6 combines with J gene TRBJ2-5; weak D call: TRBD2 (7 bases). The V end lost 1 base, the J end lost 7 bases, and 10 bases lay between the germline ends. This CDR3 has 13 residues. Germline assignment: CDR1 SGHVS and CDR2 FNYEAQ. This CDR3 is CASSLEGEGTQYF. CDR3 DNA sequence: TGTGCCAGCAGCTTAGAGGGGGAGGGGACCCAGTACTTC.

The chain employs TRBV4-3 and TRBJ2-7, with 8 positions matching TRBD1. CDR3 size: 13 residues. With V trimmed by 4 bases and J by 5 bases, 4 bases remained unmatched. Germline values: CDR1 LGHNA, CDR2 YSLEER. DNA for the CDR3: TGCGCCAGCAGCCGACAGGGGACCCACGAGCAGTACTTC. This translates into CASSRQGTHEQYF.

J is TRBJ2-1 and V is TRBV15; TRBD1 agrees at 8 bases. The V gene end was trimmed by 4 bases and the J gene end by 1 base; junction bases not matched to a gene: 9. From germline, CDR1 is LNHNV and CDR2 YYDKDF (reference sequence). This CDR3 is built from 17 residues. In DNA form, the CDR3 reads TGTGCCACCAGCACCGAAAGGACAGGGTTTTCCTACAATGAGCAGTTCTTC. It is translated as CATSTERTGFSYNEQFF.

This chain links TRBV7-9 with TRBJ1-2, with TRBD1 matching over 12 bases. The J segment lost 1 base and the V segment lost 6 bases, leaving 15 bases of the junction unmatched. The CDR3 length is 19 residues. CDR1 is SEHNR and CDR2 is FQNEAQ in the germline V gene (reference sequence). DNA for the CDR3: TGTGCCAGCAGATCCACAGCTGGGACAGGGGGCGAGCATAACTATGGCTACACCTTC. This sequence encodes CASRSTAGTGGEHNYGYTF.

This clone has more than one count but fewer than ten. The V call is TRBV9, the J call TRBJ1-4; 9 positions agree with TRBD1. The CDR3 totals 15 residues. The germline CDR1 and CDR2 sequences are SGDLS and YYNGEE. The trim removed 4 bases at V and 5 bases at J, leaving 6 bases unmatched. The CDR3 region is CASSSEDRGNEKLFF. CDR3 bases: TGTGCCAGCAGCTCCGAAGACAGGGGGAATGAAAAACTGTTTTTT.

The chain recombines TRBV29-1 with TRBJ1-1; perhaps TRBD1 as D (5 bases). CDR3 length: 14 residues. The germline V and J ends were trimmed by 4 bases and 6 bases, with 18 bases remaining between them. Per the germline V gene, CDR1 is SQVTM and CDR2 is ANQGSEA. The CDR3 DNA follows: TGCAGCGTTGCTGGGGCCCCTAAGGAGGCTGAAGCTTTCTTT. Protein: CSVAGAPKEAEAFF.

The V gene is TRBV7-9, the J gene TRBJ1-5, with TRBD1 matching over 7 bases. The germline V gene has CDR1 SEHNR and CDR2 FQNEAQ (reference sequence). V was clipped by 4 bases and J by 6 bases; unmatched bases: 12. This CDR3 region has 16 residues. For the CDR3, the DNA is TGTGCCAGCAGCTCAGGGGGGGGGCTGGTTGCTCAGCCCCAGCATTTT. Its protein product is CASSSGGGLVAQPQHF.

The chain links TRBV5-8 to TRBJ2-5; D is undetermined. CDR1 and CDR2 from the germline V gene are SGHTS and YDEGEE. V dropped 2 bases and J dropped 5 bases, with 10 bases sitting between them. CDR3 length equals 13 residues. The CDR3: CASSLRLEETQYF. In DNA, the CDR3 is TGTGCCAGCAGCTTACGGCTTGAGGAGACCCAGTACTTC.

The CDR3 here is CASSLRVTGAYEQYF. The CDR3 bases are TGTGCCAGCAGTTTACGTGTGACAGGGGCCTACGAGCAGTACTTC. The chain recombines TRBV27 with TRBJ2-7, with TRBD1 identical over 8 bases. CDR3 length: 15 amino acids. V was clipped by 2 bases and J by 2 bases; unmatched bases: 5. The germline V gene has CDR1 MNHEY and CDR2 SMNVEV (reference sequence).

The chain combines TRBV9 with TRBJ1-3; 7 bases are shared with TRBD1. V shed 0 bases and J 4 bases; nucleotides not matched to a gene: 4. CDR3 length: 15 amino acids. The germline gives CDR1 SGDLS, CDR2 YYNGEE. The CDR3 sequence: CASSVEGARGNTIYF. The CDR3 nucleotides are TGTGCCAGCAGCGTAGAGGGGGCGAGAGGAAACACCATATATTTT.

The rearrangement uses TRBV7-2 and TRBJ1-5; unclear D gene. This CDR3 is 13 amino acids long. Germline assignment: CDR1 SGHTA and CDR2 FQGNSA. Trimming shortened V by 2 bases and J by 5 bases, and 7 bases separated the two germline ends. CDR3 coding DNA: TGTGCCAGCAGCTTAAATGACGATCAGCCCCAGCATTTT. The encoded protein is CASSLNDDQPQHF.